The TCR beta chain under discussion was sequenced for a study of OX40 agonist ivuxolimab in advanced cancers. At the level of the study: Roughly two fifths of patients had received prior checkpoint inhibitor therapy.

Comments on this clone: Its target is unknown.

Deletions cut 2 bases from V and 0 bases from J, with 15 bases between. Germline CDR1 and CDR2: SGHKS and YYEKEE (reference sequence). The CDR3 length is 17 residues. Autoimmune disease history or systemic immunosuppression barred patients. Repertoires were generated with immunoSEQ multiplex PCR, while TCRdb's copy carries only in-frame clones and drops some. Among 50,000 to 60,000 clones, approximately 87% were seen once, and the ten largest hold under 5.5%. Study results and caveats: Averaged across samples, CD8+ T cells carried more expanded clones than CD4+ did.

Here the sequenced sample was CD4+ or CD8+ T cells sorted from blood, taken in a trial of the OX40 agonist ivuxolimab. The receptor's source is an adult with an advanced solid tumor such as melanoma, head and neck, liver or kidney cancer. The rearrangement joins TRBV5-5 to TRBJ2-4; perhaps D is TRBD1 or TRBD2 (5 bases each). CDR3 residues: CASSFSRGSLAKNIQYF. As DNA, the CDR3 is TGTGCCAGCAGCTTTTCTCGGGGCTCCTTAGCCAAAAACATTCAGTACTTC. Full variable domain (remainder filled in from reference TRBV5-5 and TRBJ2-4): DAGVTQSPTHLIKTRGQQVTLRCSPISGHKSVSWYQQVLGQGPQFIFQYYEKEERGRGNFPDRFSARQFPNYSSELNVNALLLGDSALYLCASSFSRGSLAKNIQYFGAGTRLSVL.